The clone carrying this T cell receptor beta chain was detected ten times or more. Its cognate antigen is unknown. This specimen comes from a study of identical twins. A universal primer site came from template switching; cDNA carried unique molecular identifiers. TCRdb re-called the 5' RACE reads through MiXCR, storing one row per CDR3 protein. The sample yields approximately 470,000 distinct CDR3 sequences, 12% to 15% seen once. Findings of the study overall: Out-of-frame alpha sequences common to twins exhibited a surplus of low generation probability. Weaker excess twin sharing was seen among beta out-of-frame sequences.

Trimming removed 1 base from V and 4 bases from J; junction bases left unmatched: 5. CDR3 length: 15 residues. In germline, CDR1 is LGHDT, CDR2 YNNKEL (reference sequence). All donors were healthy, and all were Caucasian. The same specimen was also included in a second study, on yellow fever vaccine responses in identical twins.

V usage is TRBV3-1 and J usage is TRBJ2-7; 9 bases match TRBD2. This sequence originates from a woman under 30 in good health. The specimen was CD4+ T cells sorted from blood. The CDR3 DNA follows: TGTGCCAGCAGCCAAGTTAGCGGGGGCATTTACGAGCAGTACTTC. Amino acids: CASSQVSGGIYEQYF.